What follows is one T cell receptor (beta chain) and its context. The target of this receptor is not known. Base qualities are not recorded, but no much larger clone differs from it by a single base. CDR1 and CDR2 (SEHNR, FQNEAQ) derive from the germline V gene (reference sequence). Compared with germline, V lacks 5 bases and J lacks 8 bases; bases without a gene match: 8. From cysteine to phenylalanine, the CDR3 is 13 amino acids long. CDR3 DNA only is kept here, 39 bases in frame from base 1. The collaborating institutions used their own protocols to collect whole blood in K2EDTA tubes. For TCRbeta analysis, collaborator samples were shipped as frozen whole blood, as isolated PBMCs, or as DNA extracted from either sample type. The sample belongs to a study of blood T cell repertoires in COVID-19 (dated by TCRdb to about 2020). Context from the whole study: Samples from collaborators originated in the United States, Italy and Spain and spanned both the acute and convalescent phases of COVID-19. Sample metadata almost always included a de-identified subject ID, COVID-19 status, age in years and sex. Deeply sampled blood TCRbeta repertoires from subjects exposed to, actively infected with, or recovered from COVID-19 were included in the dataset. The samples were drawn from the first 160 participants of the ongoing ImmuneRACE study and from 1,254 subjects provided by 6 global collaborators. The repertoires were released in a freely available public database intended as a resource for research on the immune response to SARS-CoV-2. Where HLA class I and class II types were available, the types were taken from metadata supplied by the sample provider, not from assay-based typing. The prospective study material was composed of cDNA or gDNA derived from T cells, B-cell-depleted T cells, or PBMCs. Overall study results and their limits: How much clinical and demographic metadata was included differed by source and by participant, and the metadata was provided uncurated.

TCRbeta CDR3 regions were amplified from genomic DNA using the immunoSEQ Assay, a bias-controlled multiplex PCR. On the authors' methods: Within the assay, amplification of reference gene primers was used to estimate how many nucleated cells each sample contained. To quantify the absolute abundance of each unique TCRbeta CDR3 rearrangement, sequence reads were collapsed and filtered. Productive Simpson clonality was computed per sample as the square root of Simpson's diversity index over productive rearrangements. In TCRdb, the immuneACCESS table is reduced to in-frame sequences with V and J assigned. These tables do not hold every clone; where another copy was compared, an unresolved V gene accounts for under half, and the others remain unexplained. The DNA was the basis for D and trimming; V, J and clone size are from that table. The sample table contains some 110,000 clones; only one count was recorded for approximately 84% of them. 7.5% of the sample is held by the ten biggest clonotypes.

The receptor's source is a man between 65 and 79 years old with active or convalescent COVID-19. The sequence links TRBV7-9 to TRBJ2-5; 7 central nucleotides agree with TRBD1. Sequenced material: peripheral blood. The encoded CDR3 is CASSQTGSGTQYF. The DNA sequence follows: TGTGCCAGCAGCCAGACAGGGTCGGGAACCCAGTACTTC.